The 32 T cell receptor beta chains in this list originate from one sample, sequenced in a study of glioma-infiltrating T cells after dendritic cell vaccination (dated by TCRdb to about 2016). Read against the paper, the sample's time point label means: after dendritic cell vaccination, including at tumor progression/relapse. Receptor amplification or capture employed the immunoSEQ multiplex PCR assay. TCRdb's version of the immuneACCESS table is confined to in-frame rearrangements and falls short of the full clone set. An unresolved V gene accounts for under half of the shortfall where checked; the remainder is of unknown origin. The sample table contains about 25,000 clones; only one count was recorded for just under 90% of them. Jointly, the top ten make up around 3% of the sample. The material sequenced was blood, taken after dendritic cell vaccination. These receptors were taken from a human donor with glioblastoma.

This chain uses TRBV7-6 with TRBJ1-3; D unclear. The CDR3 runs 14 residues. V was shortened by 5 bases and J by 1 base, with 9 bases between the two germline ends. From germline, CDR1 is SGHVS and CDR2 FNYEAQ. This chain's CDR3 is CASSQAGSGNTIYF. Written as DNA, the CDR3 is TGTGCCAGCAGCCAAGCAGGATCTGGAAACACCATATATTTT.

This clone turned up a few times. This chain uses TRBV5-5 with TRBJ2-7, with a tentative D call TRBD1 (8 bases). The ends were cut back, 4 bases at V and 6 bases at J, with 14 bases in the middle. Germline CDR1 SGHKS, CDR2 YYEKEE (reference sequence). This CDR3 contains 13 residues. CDR3 amino acids: CASSLTGEGEQYF. The CDR3 DNA is TGTGCCAGCAGCCTGACAGGGGAGGGCGAGCAGTACTTC.

The chain links TRBV5-1 to TRBJ1-4; perhaps TRBD1 as D (5 bases). Per the germline V gene, CDR1 is SGHRS and CDR2 is YFSETQ. This CDR3 has 15 amino acids. Trimming removed 5 bases at V and 5 bases at J, with 16 bases between. Here the CDR3 DNA reads TGCGCCAGCAGTCCTAGAGACAGCAAAAATGAAAAACTGTTTTTT. Protein sequence: CASSPRDSKNEKLFF.

This clone was seen a few times. Written as DNA, the CDR3 is TGTGCCAGCCACAAGGACAGGGGGAAAGAGACCCAGTACTTC. Its protein is CASHKDRGKETQYF. The chain employs TRBV6-1 and TRBJ2-5; 10 bases line up with TRBD1. V lost 8 bases to trimming and J lost 3 bases; unmatched junction nucleotides: 6. CDR1 is MNHNS, CDR2 SASEGT, per germline. CDR3 length: 14 residues.

DNA of the CDR3: TGTGCCTGGAGTCCAGGAGGACAGGCGGGCACTGAAGCTTTCTTT. Translating it yields CAWSPGGQAGTEAFF. V usage is TRBV30 and J usage is TRBJ1-1; 7 bases map to TRBD1. CDR1 GTSNPN and CDR2 SVGIG come from the germline V gene (reference sequence). V lost 2 bases to trimming and J lost 4 bases; unmatched junction nucleotides: 10. The CDR3 runs 15 residues.

To note about this clone: Mismatch with germline at one junction end may stem from a read error. The rearrangement joins TRBV7-7 to TRBJ1-2, with 8 bases lining up with TRBD1. The CDR3 consists of 14 residues. From germline, CDR1 is SSHAT and CDR2 FNYEAQ (reference sequence). As DNA, the CDR3 is TGTGCTAGCAGCTTAGAACAGGGGGACTATGGCTACACCTTC. Translated: CASSLEQGDYGYTF.

The chain is built from TRBV23-1 and TRBJ1-2, with D tentatively TRBD1 (6 bases). TRBV23-1 qualifies as an ORF whose function is uncertain. The CDR3 has 15 amino acids. The ends were cut back, 4 bases at V and 1 base at J, with 13 bases in the middle. CDR3 in DNA: TGCGCCAGCAGTCCCGGACAGAAGCTTAACTATGGCTACACCTTC. It specifies CASSPGQKLNYGYTF.

The chain uses TRBV6-5 and TRBJ2-4; a possible D gene is TRBD2 (5 bases). The CDR3 is made up of 15 amino acids. Germline V CDR1 and CDR2: MNHEY, SVGAGI. Trimming cost V 0 bases and J 5 bases, with 11 bases left between them. CDR3 residues: CASSYSSTRQNIQYF. The CDR3 DNA follows: TGTGCCAGCAGTTACTCGAGCACTAGACAAAACATTCAGTACTTC.

This chain joins TRBV27 and TRBJ2-1; TRBD2 might be the D (7 bases). The germline V and J ends were trimmed by 10 bases and 9 bases, with 31 bases remaining between them. Germline V gene sequence: CDR1 MNHEY, CDR2 SMNVEV (reference sequence). This CDR3 region has 17 residues. CDR3 protein: CATGIRRGGLLLSEQFF. The CDR3 DNA reads TGTGCCACTGGGATCCGCCGCGGGGGCCTTCTTTTGAGTGAGCAGTTCTTC.

The chain couples TRBV5-4 to TRBJ1-1; perhaps TRBD1 as D (6 bases). The CDR3 covers 15 residues. V was clipped by 2 bases and J by 1 base, with 12 bases between them. The V gene's germline CDR1 is SGHNT and CDR2 YYREEE (reference sequence). The CDR3 DNA is TGTGCCAGCAGCTTAGACGGACAGTCGAACACTGAAGCTTTCTTT. As protein: CASSLDGQSNTEAFF.

The gene calls are TRBV5-1 and TRBJ1-4, with D possibly matching TRBD1 (6 bases). The CDR3 extends over 12 amino acids. CDR1 SGHRS and CDR2 YFSETQ come from the germline V gene. V lost 5 bases, J lost 8 bases, and 10 bases lay in between. CDR3 in amino acids: CASRSGTEKLFF. The CDR3 nucleotides read TGCGCCAGCAGATCCGGGACAGAAAAACTGTTTTTT. Based on the CDR3 plus reference TRBV5-1 and TRBJ1-4, the full variable domain is KAGVTQTPRYLIKTRGQQVTLSCSPISGHRSVSWYQQTPGQGLQFLFEYFSETQRNKGNFPGRFSGRQFSNSRSEMNVSTLELGDSALYLCASRSGTEKLFFGSGTQLSVL.

V and J are TRBV28 and TRBJ2-1; 9 nucleotides line up with TRBD2. There are 17 residues in the CDR3. V dropped 2 bases and J dropped 5; count of bases not matched to a gene: 10. Germline V CDR1 and CDR2: MDHEN, SYDVKM. CDR3 DNA: TGTGCCAGCAGTTTAACTTTCCGACTAGCGGTTAACAATGAGCAGTTCTTC. Translation: CASSLTFRLAVNNEQFF.

The chain joins TRBV10-1 to TRBJ1-1, with 7 bases matching TRBD1. The CDR3 contains 14 residues. Unmatched junction bases numbered 12, after V lost 8 bases and J lost 6 bases. Looked up from germline, CDR1 is WNHNN and CDR2 is SYGVQD (reference sequence). CDR3 sequence: CASRYSQGESEAFF. CDR3 nucleotides: TGCGCCAGCCGATATTCCCAGGGGGAATCTGAAGCTTTCTTT.

This chain links TRBV2 with TRBJ1-2; possible D gene TRBD1, 6 bases. V was pared by 0 bases and J by 9 bases, with 8 bases between. The CDR3 has 12 amino acids. Germline assignment: CDR1 SNHLY and CDR2 FYNNEI. The CDR3 DNA reads TGTGCCAGCAGTGAAGCTGACAGGCGCTACACCTTC. Amino acids: CASSEADRRYTF.

This clone showed up just once. The chain uses TRBV10-3 and TRBJ1-1; D not resolved. Germline CDR1 ENHRY, CDR2 SYGVKD. The CDR3 runs 13 residues. V shed 4 bases and J shed 5 bases, with 11 bases lying between them. The CDR3, as DNA: TGTGCCATCAGTGTTGCCAGAGGGACTGAAGCTTTCTTT. Its protein product is CAISVARGTEAFF.

CDR3 protein: CASSVGQNTEAFF. The CDR3 DNA reads TGTGCCAGCAGTGTTGGGCAGAACACTGAAGCTTTCTTT. The rearrangement joins TRBV6-4 to TRBJ1-1; D is ambiguous. The CDR3 has 13 amino acids. Trimming removed 4 bases from V and 1 base from J, with 7 bases in between. Germline CDR1 reads MRHNA; CDR2 reads SNTAGT.

The V call is TRBV4-1, the J call TRBJ1-4; possible D gene TRBD1, 6 bases. The CDR3 totals 14 residues. V was clipped by 0 bases and J by 7 bases, with 9 bases between them. CDR1 and CDR2 from the germline V gene are MGHRA and YSYEKL. The CDR3 spells CASSQDRGSEKLFF. Written as DNA, the CDR3 is TGCGCCAGCAGCCAAGACAGGGGCAGTGAAAAACTGTTTTTT.

The chain couples TRBV7-9 to TRBJ1-1; TRBD1 matches at 9 bases. The CDR3 length is 15 residues. The J segment lost 4 bases and the V segment lost 5 bases, leaving 8 bases of the junction unmatched. The germline V gene encodes CDR1 SEHNR and CDR2 FQNEAQ (reference sequence). CDR3 nucleotides: TGTGCCAGCAGCGGAACAGGGGGCAAGGGCACTGAAGCTTTCTTT. Translating gives CASSGTGGKGTEAFF.

V gene TRBV19 combines with J gene TRBJ1-5; D is undetermined. The ends were cut back, 9 bases at V and 4 bases at J, with 10 bases in the middle. This CDR3 region has 12 residues. CDR1 is LNHDA and CDR2 is SQIVND in the germline V gene (reference sequence). The CDR3, as DNA: TGTGCCAGCCAGGTGATTAATCAGCCCCAGCATTTT. Its protein product is CASQVINQPQHF.

This chain uses TRBV27 with TRBJ2-7; maybe TRBD2 (5 bases). Trimming pared 5 bases from V and 4 bases from J, leaving 18 bases between. The CDR3 contains 15 residues. Germline CDR1 reads MNHEY; CDR2 reads SMNVEV (reference sequence). CDR3 loop: CASSHRADEGYEQYF. Written as DNA, the CDR3 is TGTGCCAGCAGTCACCGGGCCGATGAGGGATACGAGCAGTACTTC.

The genes are TRBV5-1 and TRBJ2-2; perhaps TRBD2 as D (6 bases). V was clipped by 0 bases and J by 6 bases, with 18 bases between them. The CDR3 sequence is 17 residues long. CDR1 is SGHRS, CDR2 YFSETQ, per germline. Here the CDR3 DNA reads TGCGCCAGCAGCTTGGCCGGGGGACGACAAAACGCCGGGGAGCTGTTTTTT. This sequence encodes CASSLAGGRQNAGELFF.

The chain couples TRBV5-1 to TRBJ2-7; 8 bases match TRBD1. V was clipped by 3 bases and J by 7 bases; unmatched bases: 9. Germline-derived CDR1 and CDR2 are SGHRS and YFSETQ. This CDR3 region has 14 residues. The CDR3 coding sequence is TGCGCCAGCAGCTCGCGGACAGGGCCGGGAGAGCAGTACTTC. Protein: CASSSRTGPGEQYF.

The gene calls are TRBV7-8 and TRBJ1-1; a possible D gene is TRBD1 (6 bases). CDR3 length equals 14 residues. The germline V and J ends were trimmed by 6 bases and 3 bases, with 14 bases remaining between them. Germline assignment: CDR1 SGHVS and CDR2 FQNEAQ. CDR3 DNA: TGTGCCAGCAGTCTGGAAAGGGGGTACACTGAAGCTTTCTTT. It encodes CASSLERGYTEAFF.

The rearrangement uses TRBV19 and TRBJ1-5; D is undetermined. This CDR3 spans 15 amino acids. V shed 6 bases and J shed 0 bases, with 12 bases lying between them. In germline, CDR1 is LNHDA, CDR2 SQIVND (reference sequence). The CDR3 sequence is CASSETLYSNQPQHF. The CDR3 DNA sequence: TGTGCCAGTAGCGAGACACTTTATAGCAATCAGCCCCAGCATTTT.

V and J are TRBV6-5 and TRBJ2-1; 7 positions match TRBD1. The CDR3 sequence is 15 residues long. Germline V gene data show CDR1 as MNHEY and CDR2 as SVGAGI. V dropped 10 bases and J dropped 3; count of bases not matched to a gene: 12. CDR3 sequence (DNA): TGTGCCACCCAAGGAACGGGACAGCGCTACAATGAGCAGTTCTTC. Its translation: CATQGTGQRYNEQFF.

V is TRBV7-6 and J is TRBJ2-1; 7 nucleotides align to TRBD2. Per germline, CDR1 SGHVS and CDR2 FNYEAQ. With 4 bases clipped from V and 0 bases from J, the junction kept 12 bases outside the gene matches. This CDR3 region has 18 residues. In DNA, the CDR3 is TGTGCCAGCAGCTCCGAGGGGCGGGGGAGAAGCTCCTACAATGAGCAGTTCTTC. Translated, it gives CASSSEGRGRSSYNEQFF.

This sequence joins TRBV21-1 and TRBJ1-2. TRBV21-1 is labeled a pseudogene. The CDR3 extends over 10 amino acids. For the CDR3, the DNA is TGTGCCAGTAAATACTATGGCTACACCTTC. Translated, it gives CASKYYGYTF.

The chain uses TRBV19 and TRBJ1-2; the D is unclear. Trimming shortened V by 2 bases and J by 0 bases, and 4 bases separated the two germline ends. This CDR3 comprises 13 residues. Germline CDR1 reads LNHDA; CDR2 reads SQIVND (reference sequence). In nucleotides, the CDR3 is TGTGCCAGTAGTATATACTCTAACTATGGCTACACCTTC. Protein sequence: CASSIYSNYGYTF.

A remark on this clone: The junction shows a germline mismatch at one end, possibly a read error. The genes are TRBV2 and TRBJ1-1; 8 positions agree with TRBD1. The CDR3 loop spans 15 amino acids. Per the germline V gene, CDR1 is SNHLY and CDR2 is FYNNEI. The CDR3 coding sequence is TGTGTCAGCAGTGAACCCCGGACAGGGTTTGGTGAAGCTTTCTTT. Its protein product is CVSSEPRTGFGEAFF.

The rearrangement links TRBV6-5 to TRBJ2-5; D call uncertain. Germline V gene lookup returns CDR1 MNHEY and CDR2 SVGAGI. The V and J ends lost 6 bases and 2 bases respectively, with 10 bases between them. The CDR3 runs 13 residues. CDR3 residues: CASSSFLQETQYF. The CDR3 DNA is TGTGCCAGCAGCAGTTTCTTACAAGAGACCCAGTACTTC.

V and J are TRBV19 and TRBJ1-1, with a possible D match to TRBD1 (5 bases). Trimming pared 10 bases from V and 0 bases from J, leaving 21 bases between. In germline, CDR1 is LNHDA, CDR2 SQIVND (reference sequence). The CDR3 spans 16 residues. CDR3 DNA sequence: TGTGCCATGGTCTGGGTTGGGGCAGAAATGAACACTGAAGCTTTCTTT. Translated: CAMVWVGAEMNTEAFF.

This clone was counted a few times. This chain uses TRBV5-1 with TRBJ2-3, with 9 bases identical to TRBD2. V lost 0 bases, J lost 4 bases, and 6 bases stayed unmatched. This CDR3 spans 16 amino acids. The V gene's germline CDR1 is SGHRS and CDR2 YFSETQ. CDR3 bases: TGCGCCAGCAGCTTGGGGGGGACTAGCATTGCAGATACGCAGTATTTT. Encoded protein: CASSLGGTSIADTQYF.